This passage covers 26 T cell receptor beta chains from one sample sequenced in a study of T cells in Graves' hyperthyroidism and ophthalmopathy (dated by TCRdb to about 2019). Library generation was performed with multiplex PCR. Sequencing relied on an Illumina HiSeq 2000. Amplification of TCR beta CDR3 regions was carried out from RNA transcripts. A first-round RT-PCR of the TCR CDR3 used the HTBI primer set with the Qiagen OneStep RT-PCR kit. TCRdb reprocessing: public reads trimmed at Q25 with fastp, clones called with MiXCR, in-frame beta chains kept. Entries that share a CDR3 protein sequence are merged under the most common genes and DNA. For this sample there are hundreds of thousands of distinct CDR3 sequences; 38% appear just once. Clones ranked in the top ten supply more than 7% of the sample. Material: blood. Source of these receptors: a young man with Graves' hyperthyroidism.

V usage is TRBV7-9 and J usage is TRBJ2-5; 10 bases line up with TRBD2. The CDR3 is made up of 14 amino acids. With 5 bases clipped from V and 5 bases from J, the junction kept 5 bases outside the gene matches. Germline-derived CDR1 and CDR2 are SEHNR and FQNEAQ (reference sequence). CDR3 loop: CASSVSGGTETQYF. The CDR3, as DNA: TGTGCCAGCAGCGTTAGCGGGGGGACGGAGACCCAGTACTTC.

The chain joins TRBV5-1 to TRBJ2-5; perhaps TRBD1 as D (5 bases). The CDR3 loop spans 17 amino acids. Between the trimmed V and J ends, which lost 4 bases and 4 bases, there was a span of 23 bases. Looked up from germline, CDR1 is SGHRS and CDR2 is YFSETQ. CDR3 nucleotides: TGCGCCAGCAGCCTCACATTCGATGACAGTTATGGAGAGACCCAGTACTTC. Translated: CASSLTFDDSYGETQYF.

This clonotype was seen more than once but under ten times. This chain uses TRBV12-3 or TRBV12-4 with TRBJ2-5, with 9 bases identical to TRBD1. This CDR3 has 15 amino acids. V shed 5 bases and J 3 bases; nucleotides not matched to a gene: 7. In nucleotides, the CDR3 is TGTGCCAGCAGTCCGACCGGGACAGGGAAAGAGACCCAGTACTTC. Its protein is CASSPTGTGKETQYF.

This clonotype was detected a few times. This chain joins TRBV12-3 or TRBV12-4 and TRBJ1-2, with TRBD1 identical over 8 bases. The CDR3 covers 15 residues. V lost 5 bases, J lost 2 bases, and 7 bases stayed unmatched. CDR3 sequence (DNA): TGTGCCAGCAGTCCGCCGGGGACAGGAAACTATGGCTACACCTTC. Amino acids: CASSPPGTGNYGYTF.

CDR3 DNA: TGTGCCAGCAGCGTCGTCGATGGGGGGGATGAAAAACTGTTTTTT. This gives the protein CASSVVDGGDEKLFF. This sequence joins TRBV7-6 and TRBJ1-4, with D perhaps matching TRBD1 (5 bases). The CDR3 consists of 15 residues. Germline CDR1 and CDR2: SGHVS and FNYEAQ. V lost 5 bases to trimming and J lost 6 bases, with 16 bases between them. Drawing the rest from reference TRBV7-6 and TRBJ1-4, the complete variable domain is GAGVSQSPRYKVTKRGQDVALRCDPISGHVSLYWYRQALGQGPEFLTYFNYEAQQDKSGLPNDRFSAERPEGSISTLTIQRTEQRDSAMYRCASSVVDGGDEKLFFGSGTQLSVL.

The rearrangement uses TRBV10-3 and TRBJ2-3; D unresolved. V lost 6 bases to trimming and J lost 3 bases, with 7 bases between them. The CDR3 has 12 amino acids. Germline V gene sequence: CDR1 ENHRY, CDR2 SYGVKD. Written as DNA, the CDR3 is TGTGCCATCAGGAACCTTACAGATACGCAGTATTTT. It is translated as CAIRNLTDTQYF.

V usage is TRBV7-2 and J usage is TRBJ2-2; D call uncertain. Trimming took off 1 base at V and 4 bases at J, with 10 bases between the two ends. Germline lookup yields CDR1 SGHTA and CDR2 FQGNSA. This CDR3 has 15 residues. The CDR3 DNA is TGTGCCAGCAGCTTAGTAGACTCCCTCACCGGGGAGCTGTTTTTT. Translated: CASSLVDSLTGELFF.

The chain has TRBV4-3 and TRBJ1-5, with a tentative D call TRBD1 (5 bases). Between the trimmed V and J ends, which lost 0 bases and 7 bases, there was a span of 13 bases. Germline-derived CDR1 and CDR2 are LGHNA and YSLEER. The CDR3 has 15 residues. As DNA, the CDR3 is TGCGCCAGCAGCCAAGATTTCCAGGGCGGACAGCCCCAGCATTTT. This sequence encodes CASSQDFQGGQPQHF.

This clonotype was observed a handful of times. An end of the junction differs from the germline gene, which may be a read error. The CDR3 sequence: CASSSTGTPSNSPLHF. As DNA, the CDR3 is TGTGCCAGCAGTTCGACGGGGACACCTTCTAATTCACCCCTCCACTTT. The chain joins TRBV10-3 to TRBJ1-6; tentative D call: TRBD1 (6 bases). The CDR3 runs to 16 residues. In germline, CDR1 is ENHRY, CDR2 SYGVKD.

About this clonotype itself: A much larger clone sits a single nucleotide away, making a read error possible. J is TRBJ1-6 and V is TRBV9; 9 nucleotides agree with TRBD1. CDR1 and CDR2 (germline): SGDLS, YYNGEE. The CDR3 sequence is 16 residues long. The V segment lost 4 bases and the J segment 5 bases; nucleotides outside the gene matches: 7. CDR3: CASSPGQGNDNSPLHF. The DNA of the CDR3 is TGTGCCAGCAGCCCAGGACAGGGGAACGATAATTCACCCCTCCACTTT.

The count of this clonotype is one. The CDR3 reads CSGRDTNTEAFF. CDR3 DNA: TGCAGCGGACGGGACACGAACACTGAAGCTTTCTTT. This chain links TRBV29-1 with TRBJ1-1; a weak D match, TRBD1 (6 bases). CDR3 length equals 12 residues. CDR1 is SQVTM, CDR2 ANQGSEA, per germline. V was clipped by 7 bases and J by 1 base, with 10 bases between them.

This clonotype was recorded many times. The chain has TRBV2 and TRBJ2-5, with 7 positions matching TRBD1. The length of the CDR3 is 15 residues. The ends lost 3 bases at V and 4 bases at J; junction bases unmatched: 8. The germline V gene encodes CDR1 SNHLY and CDR2 FYNNEI. The CDR3, as DNA: TGTGCCAGCAGTGACCCCCCGGACAGGCTAGAGACCCAGTACTTC. It encodes CASSDPPDRLETQYF. The full variable domain, completed using reference TRBV2 and TRBJ2-5, is EPEVTQTPSHQVTQMGQEVILRCVPISNHLYFYWYRQILGQKVEFLVSFYNNEISEKSEIFDDQFSVERPDGSNFTLKIRSTKLEDSAMYFCASSDPPDRLETQYFGPGTRLLVL.

Details on this clonotype: Given a much more abundant clone one base away, this may be a read error. The genes are TRBV7-2 and TRBJ2-5, with D possibly TRBD1 on 5 matching bases. The CDR3 runs 13 residues. CDR1 is SGHTA, CDR2 FQGNSA, per germline. The V end was cut by 8 bases, the J end by 4 bases, with 14 bases between. The CDR3 DNA is TGTGCCAGCGTGGACATCCTCCGAGAGACCCAGTACTTC. Its translation is CASVDILRETQYF. Supplemented by reference TRBV7-2 and TRBJ2-5, the full variable domain reads GAGVSQSPSNKVTEKGKDVELRCDPISGHTALYWYRQSLGQGLEFLIYFQGNSAPDKSGLPSDRFSAERTGGSVSTLTIQRTQQEDSAVYLCASVDILRETQYFGPGTRLLVL.

The V gene is TRBV29-1, the J gene TRBJ2-2, with 9 nucleotides matching TRBD1. The CDR3 runs 15 residues. The germline V gene encodes CDR1 SQVTM and CDR2 ANQGSEA. V lost 3 bases and J lost 6; bases outside the gene matches: 8. The CDR3 nucleotides read TGCAGCGTTGAGCGACAGGGGGTGTATCCCGGGGAGCTGTTTTTT. It yields the protein CSVERQGVYPGELFF.

V is TRBV29-1 and J is TRBJ1-1; D is perhaps TRBD1 (5 bases). Germline CDR1 is SQVTM and CDR2 is ANQGSEA. CDR3 length: 11 residues. The CDR3 DNA reads as TGCAGTGTAACAGGCTACACTGAAGCTTTCTTT. It specifies CSVTGYTEAFF.

This clonotype appeared many times. This chain joins TRBV24-1 and TRBJ2-7; a weak D match, TRBD2 (5 bases). The CDR3 length is 13 residues. Germline assignment: CDR1 KGHDR and CDR2 SFDVKD. V was cut by 2 bases and J by 3 bases, with 7 bases left in between. The CDR3 DNA follows: TGTGCCACCAGTGATTCAGAGGGCTACGAGCAGTACTTC. Amino acid sequence: CATSDSEGYEQYF.

This clonotype was seen ten or more times. The V call is TRBV29-1, the J call TRBJ2-7; D call uncertain. The CDR3 spans 9 residues. CDR1 is SQVTM and CDR2 is ANQGSEA in the germline V gene. The V and J ends lost 6 bases and 2 bases respectively, with 2 bases between them. CDR3 in amino acids: CSVPYEQYF. DNA for the CDR3: TGCAGCGTCCCCTACGAGCAGTACTTC.

V and J are TRBV15 and TRBJ2-3; D unresolved. Trimming cost V 4 bases and J 6 bases, with 5 bases left between them. The CDR3 is 11 residues long. Germline assignment: CDR1 LNHNV and CDR2 YYDKDF (reference sequence). This CDR3 is CATSTVDTQYF. As DNA, the CDR3 is TGTGCCACCAGCACCGTCGATACGCAGTATTTT.

This clonotype was seen a single time. A much bigger clone sits one base away, suggesting this may be a read error. This chain joins TRBV29-1 and TRBJ2-5; D is undetermined. Germline CDR1 and CDR2: SQVTM and ANQGSEA. This CDR3 has 15 amino acids. The CDR3 DNA sequence: TGCAGCGTTGAAGATTGGGGATATGGGAAAGAGATCCAGTACTTC. Its translation: CSVEDWGYGKEIQYF.

This chain uses TRBV29-1 with TRBJ1-5; 7 bases match TRBD1. Per the germline V gene, CDR1 is SQVTM and CDR2 is ANQGSEA. V dropped 6 bases and J dropped 0; count of bases not matched to a gene: 5. This CDR3 region has 14 residues. The CDR3 reads CSVTGTDSNQPQHF. In DNA form, the CDR3 reads TGCAGCGTGACCGGGACAGATAGCAATCAGCCCCAGCATTTT.

This clonotype was seen repeatedly, ten times or more. This sequence joins TRBV2 and TRBJ2-7, with 7 positions matching TRBD2. This CDR3 is 13 amino acids long. V lost 4 bases to trimming and J lost 7 bases; unmatched junction nucleotides: 7. Per the germline V gene, CDR1 is SNHLY and CDR2 is FYNNEI. The CDR3 loop reads CASSVPQGGEQYF. CDR3 DNA sequence: TGTGCCAGCAGTGTTCCGCAGGGAGGGGAGCAGTACTTC.

This clonotype has just a few counts. The chain employs TRBV29-1 and TRBJ2-7, with 7 nucleotides matching TRBD1. V lost 1 base and J lost 4; bases outside the gene matches: 4. Germline V gives CDR1 SQVTM, CDR2 ANQGSEA. The CDR3 is 13 residues long. In nucleotides, the CDR3 is TGCAGCGTTGAAGGGGACAGTCAGTACGAGCAGTACTTC. The encoded protein is CSVEGDSQYEQYF.

The CDR3 DNA reads as TGTGCCAGCAGCCTCGGGGGCCAGGGACGCTGGGAGACCCAGTACTTC. Encoded protein: CASSLGGQGRWETQYF. The chain combines TRBV6-5 with TRBJ2-5, with D possibly being TRBD1 or TRBD2 (6 bases each). Trimming cost V 6 bases and J 5 bases, with 22 bases left between them. This CDR3 spans 16 amino acids. Germline CDR1 MNHEY, CDR2 SVGAGI.

This clonotype was seen a few times. V usage is TRBV7-9 and J usage is TRBJ2-5; D not certain. V lost 5 bases and J 2 bases, leaving 12 bases between the germline ends. The germline V gene has CDR1 SEHNR and CDR2 FQNEAQ (reference sequence). The CDR3 consists of 14 residues. The DNA for the CDR3 is TGTGCCAGCAGCCTTACGACGCAACAAGAGACCCAGTACTTC. As protein: CASSLTTQQETQYF.

CDR3 DNA sequence: TGTGCCAGCAGCTTAAGGTCTAGCGGGGCGAACACCGGGGAGCTGTTTTTT. The encoded protein is CASSLRSSGANTGELFF. This rearrangement joins TRBV7-8 to TRBJ2-2, with 9 positions matching TRBD2. Looked up from germline, CDR1 is SGHVS and CDR2 is FQNEAQ. V gave up 2 bases and J gave up 0 bases; unmatched junction bases: 4. This CDR3 contains 17 residues.

V gene TRBV28 combines with J gene TRBJ2-7; possibly TRBD1 or TRBD2 for D (5 bases each). Trimming stripped 5 bases from V and 5 bases from J, with 13 bases between. CDR3 length: 13 amino acids. Germline CDR1 reads MDHEN; CDR2 reads SYDVKM. CDR3 DNA: TGTGCCAGCAGTCTCGGGACCTTGAACGAGCAGTACTTC. Protein sequence: CASSLGTLNEQYF.